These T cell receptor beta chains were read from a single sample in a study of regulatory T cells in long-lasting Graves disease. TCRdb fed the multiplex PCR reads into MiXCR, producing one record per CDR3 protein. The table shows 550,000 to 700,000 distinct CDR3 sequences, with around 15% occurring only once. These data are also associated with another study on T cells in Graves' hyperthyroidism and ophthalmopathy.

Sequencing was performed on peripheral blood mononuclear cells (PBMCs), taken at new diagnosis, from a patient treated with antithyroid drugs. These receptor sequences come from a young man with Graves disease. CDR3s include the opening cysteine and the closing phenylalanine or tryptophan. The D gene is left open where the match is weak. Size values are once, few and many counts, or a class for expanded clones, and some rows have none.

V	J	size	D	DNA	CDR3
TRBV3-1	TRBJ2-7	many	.	TGTGCCAGCAGCGAAGTCAAGGGTTCCTACGAGCAGTACTTC	CASSEVKGSYEQYF
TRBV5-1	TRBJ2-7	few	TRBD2	TGCGCCAGCAGCCAGGGACTAGCGGGAGGGTGGTACGAGCAGTACTTC	CASSQGLAGGWYEQYF
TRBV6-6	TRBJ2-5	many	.	TGTGCCAGCAGTTACTCGTACAGGGCGGGAGAGACCCAGTACTTC	CASSYSYRAGETQYF
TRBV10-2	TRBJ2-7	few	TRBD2	TGCGCCAGCAGTGACACCGGGACTAGCGGGCGCTACGAGCAGTACTTC	CASSDTGTSGRYEQYF
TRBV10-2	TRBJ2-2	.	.	TGCGCCAGCAGTGTAGGGGGAGAGGGCACCGGGGAGCTGTTTTTT	CASSVGGEGTGELFF
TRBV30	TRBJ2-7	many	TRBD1	TGTGCCTGGAGTGCCACAGGGGTTTACGAGCAGTACTTC	CAWSATGVYEQYF
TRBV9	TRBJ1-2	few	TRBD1	TGTGCCAGCAGCGTAGCCTCGATGGGACAGTTCTATGGCTACACCTTC	CASSVASMGQFYGYTF
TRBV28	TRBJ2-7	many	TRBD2	TGTGCCAGCAGGAGAGCGGGACTAGCGATCGAGCAGTACTTC	CASRRAGLAIEQYF
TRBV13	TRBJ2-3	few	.	TGTGCCAGCAGCCCGCCGGGACTGAAAACGGATACGCAGTATTTT	CASSPPGLKTDTQYF
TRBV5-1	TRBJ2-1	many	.	TGCGCCAGCAGCCCATCCGGCCAGGGGGAGCAGTTCTTC	CASSPSGQGEQFF
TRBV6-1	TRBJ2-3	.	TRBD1	TGTGCCAGCAGTGAAAGAACAGGGGCCCGCTCAGATACGCAGTATTTT	CASSERTGARSDTQYF
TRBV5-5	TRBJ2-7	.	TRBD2	TGTGCCAGCAGTCTCGGACTAGCGGGAGGTTCAGACGAGCAGTACTTC	CASSLGLAGGSDEQYF
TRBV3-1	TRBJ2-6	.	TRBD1	TGTGCCAGCAGACCTACAGGGGCAAGTGGGGCCAACGTCCTGACTTTC	CASRPTGASGANVLTF
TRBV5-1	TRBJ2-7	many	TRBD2	TGCGCCAGCAGCCGTGGGACTAGCTCAGACTACGAGCAGTACTTC	CASSRGTSSDYEQYF
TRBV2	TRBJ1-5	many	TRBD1	TGTGCCAGCAACGAGGGGGCCAAAAGGAATCAGCCCCAGCATTTT	CASNEGAKRNQPQHF
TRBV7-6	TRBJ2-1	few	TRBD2	TGTGCCAGCAGCACTTTAGCGGGTGGAACCTTGGGGAATGAGCAGTTCTTC	CASSTLAGGTLGNEQFF
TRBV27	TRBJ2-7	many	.	TGTGCCAGCAGTTTATCGCGTGGTGGCTACGAGCAGTACTTC	CASSLSRGGYEQYF
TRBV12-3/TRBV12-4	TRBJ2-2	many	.	TGTGCCAGCAGTTTAGTGACGTGGACGTCTACCGGGGAGCTGTTTTTT	CASSLVTWTSTGELFF
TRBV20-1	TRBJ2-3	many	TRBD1	TGCAGTGCTAGGCCTACAGGGGTCCGCACAGATACGCAGTATTTT	CSARPTGVRTDTQYF
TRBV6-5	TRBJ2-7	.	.	TGTGCCAGCAGTTATGTGGACGGTTCCTACGAGCAGTACTTC	CASSYVDGSYEQYF
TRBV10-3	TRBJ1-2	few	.	TGTGCCATCAGTGAGTCGATTTCGGCTGGGACCTATGGCTACACCTTC	CAISESISAGTYGYTF
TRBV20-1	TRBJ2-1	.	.	TGCAGTGCTAGAGCCTCCAGAGGGGTCAGCTCCTACAATGAGCAGTTCTTC	CSARASRGVSSYNEQFF
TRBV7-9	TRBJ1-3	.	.	TGTGCCAGCAGCTTAGCTGGGGGAGACACCATATATTTT	CASSLAGGDTIYF
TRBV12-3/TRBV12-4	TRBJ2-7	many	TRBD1	TGTGCCAGCAGTTTAACGCAGGGGGCGGGAGAGCAGTACTTC	CASSLTQGAGEQYF